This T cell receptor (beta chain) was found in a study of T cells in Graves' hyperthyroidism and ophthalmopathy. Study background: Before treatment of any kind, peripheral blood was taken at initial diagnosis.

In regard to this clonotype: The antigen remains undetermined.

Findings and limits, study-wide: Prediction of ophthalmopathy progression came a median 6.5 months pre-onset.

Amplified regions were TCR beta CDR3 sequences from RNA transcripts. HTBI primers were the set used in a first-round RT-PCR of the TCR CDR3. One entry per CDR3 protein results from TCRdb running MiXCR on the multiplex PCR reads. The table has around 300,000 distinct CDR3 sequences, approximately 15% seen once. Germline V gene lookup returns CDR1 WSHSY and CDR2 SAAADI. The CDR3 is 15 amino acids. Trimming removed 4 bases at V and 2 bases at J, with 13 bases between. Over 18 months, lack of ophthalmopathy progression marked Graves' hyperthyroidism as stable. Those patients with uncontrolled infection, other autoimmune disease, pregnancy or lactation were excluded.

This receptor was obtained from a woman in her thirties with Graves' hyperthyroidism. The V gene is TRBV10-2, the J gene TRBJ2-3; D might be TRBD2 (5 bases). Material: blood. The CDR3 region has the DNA TGCGCCAGCAGTGTTGAGGCGGGCACCACAGATACGCAGTATTTT. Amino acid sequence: CASSVEAGTTDTQYF.